A single sample gave rise to the 8 T cell receptor beta chains below, sequenced in a study of blood T cell repertoires in COVID-19. The repertoire was sequenced with immunoSEQ multiplex PCR; TCRdb's copy has only in-frame clones and lacks some. The sample shows 200,000 or so clones, 80% to 90% of them seen only once. The sequenced sample consisted of peripheral blood. These receptors were obtained from a human donor with active or convalescent COVID-19. The donor label of this sample is uncertain.

This clone was seen at least ten times. The chain couples TRBV7-9 to TRBJ1-2; D is possibly TRBD1 (6 bases). The CDR3 sequence is 16 residues long. Germline V gives CDR1 SEHNR, CDR2 FQNEAQ (reference sequence). Between the trimmed V and J ends, which lost 0 bases and 6 bases, there was a span of 17 bases. In DNA, the CDR3 is TGTGCCAGCAGCTTAGCGGGAAGACAGGTCCCGGATGGCTACACCTTC. Its protein product is CASSLAGRQVPDGYTF.

V usage is TRBV9 and J usage is TRBJ2-2, with 10 nucleotides matching TRBD2. J lost 3 bases, V lost 2 bases, and 4 bases had no gene match. Germline V gene sequence: CDR1 SGDLS, CDR2 YYNGEE. CDR3 length: 16 amino acids. The CDR3 bases are TGTGCCAGCAGCGTTTTAGCGGGAGGTTACACCGGGGAGCTGTTTTTT. Protein product: CASSVLAGGYTGELFF.

This chain joins TRBV6-4 and TRBJ2-7; the match to TRBD1 covers 9 bases. This CDR3 has 22 amino acids. The V and J ends lost 2 bases and 4 bases, in that order; junction bases with no gene match: 27. The germline gives CDR1 MRHNA, CDR2 SNTAGT. CDR3 loop: CASSDRVPRDRVGEASLYEQYF. CDR3 nucleotide sequence: TGTGCCAGCAGTGACCGGGTGCCCCGGGACAGGGTGGGAGAGGCCTCTTTGTACGAGCAGTACTTC.

V is TRBV11-2 and J is TRBJ2-1, with 9 bases fitting TRBD2. Germline values: CDR1 SGHAT, CDR2 FQNNGV. This CDR3 region has 15 residues. The J segment lost 8 bases and the V segment lost 1 base, leaving 6 bases of the junction unmatched. The CDR3 loop is CASSLGGGAVDEQFF. The CDR3 DNA reads TGTGCCAGCAGCTTAGGCGGGGGGGCGGTCGATGAGCAGTTCTTC. The full variable domain, its missing parts supplied by reference TRBV11-2 and TRBJ2-1, is EAGVAQSPRYKIIEKRQSVAFWCNPISGHATLYWYQQILGQGPKLLIQFQNNGVVDDSQLPKDRFSAERLKGVDSTLKIQPAKLEDSAVYLCASSLGGGAVDEQFFGPGTRLTVL.

The chain uses TRBV11-3 and TRBJ2-3; D gene uncertain. Per germline, CDR1 SGHNT and CDR2 YENEEA. The CDR3 totals 14 residues. The V end was cut by 3 bases, the J end by 2 bases, with 9 bases between. The CDR3 protein is CASSFTRSTDTQYF. CDR3 DNA sequence: TGTGCCAGCAGCTTTACCAGGTCCACAGATACGCAGTATTTT. Complete variable domain (other parts from reference TRBV11-3 and TRBJ2-3): EAGVVQSPRYKIIEKKQPVAFWCNPISGHNTLYWYLQNLGQGPELLIRYENEEAVDDSQLPKDRFSAERLKGVDSTLKIQPAELGDSAVYLCASSFTRSTDTQYFGPGTRLTVL.

The chain recombines TRBV13 with TRBJ2-5; 8 bases align to TRBD2. The V gene end was trimmed by 3 bases and the J gene end by 3 bases; junction bases not matched to a gene: 3. This CDR3 comprises 14 residues. Germline V gives CDR1 PRHDT, CDR2 FYEKMQ (reference sequence). The CDR3 loop reads CASSFGRGEETQYF. In nucleotides, the CDR3 is TGTGCCAGCAGCTTTGGGCGGGGGGAAGAGACCCAGTACTTC.

The genes are TRBV14 and TRBJ1-3; no reliable D call. The V end lost 0 bases, the J end lost 0 bases, and 9 bases lay between the germline ends. The CDR3 contains 16 residues. Germline lookup yields CDR1 SGHDN and CDR2 FVKESK. CDR3 region: CASSQDQRYSGNTIYF. CDR3 coding DNA: TGTGCCAGCAGCCAAGACCAGCGCTACTCTGGAAACACCATATATTTT.

The chain joins TRBV27 to TRBJ2-3; 12 nucleotides match TRBD1. The CDR3 is 13 amino acids. J lost 9 bases, V lost 8 bases, and 6 bases had no gene match. The germline CDR1 and CDR2 sequences are MNHEY and SMNVEV (reference sequence). The CDR3 region has the DNA TGTGCCAGCTCCGGGACAGGGGGCGCGACGCAGTATTTT. Translated, it gives CASSGTGGATQYF.